The 21 T cell receptor beta chains below come from one sample, sequenced in a study of blood T cell repertoires in COVID-19. Profiling relied on immunoSEQ multiplex PCR, and the TCRdb table lists in-frame clones only, not all of them. Of nearly 350,000 clones listed, around 91% were seen once; the top ten hold roughly 3.4%. Sample: peripheral blood. These receptors originate from a woman younger than 30 who had recovered from COVID-19.

This chain connects TRBV3-1 (or the pseudogene TRBV3-2) to TRBJ2-1; 7 bases are shared with TRBD2. CDR1 and CDR2 (germline): LGHDT, YNNKEL (reference sequence). The CDR3 has 15 amino acids. V trimming: 1 base; J trimming: 5 bases; junction bases outside the gene matches: 5. Here the CDR3 reads CASSQVPAGHNEQFF. In nucleotides, the CDR3 is TGTGCCAGCAGCCAAGTCCCAGCGGGACACAATGAGCAGTTCTTC.

The rearrangement uses TRBV19 and TRBJ1-6; 9 bases align to TRBD1. In germline, CDR1 is LNHDA, CDR2 SQIVND (reference sequence). CDR3 length: 19 amino acids. The ends lost 4 bases at V and 0 bases at J; junction bases unmatched: 10. This chain's CDR3 is CASSTTPGQGSSYNSPLHF. DNA of the CDR3: TGTGCCAGTAGTACGACTCCGGGACAGGGAAGCTCCTATAATTCACCCCTCCACTTT. The whole variable domain, remainder taken from reference TRBV19 and TRBJ1-6, is DGGITQSPKYLFRKEGQNVTLSCEQNLNHDAMYWYRQDPGQGLRLIYYSQIVNDFQKGDIAEGYSVSREKKESFPLTVTSAQKNPTAFYLCASSTTPGQGSSYNSPLHFGNGTRLTVT.

The chain couples TRBV28 to TRBJ1-2, with TRBD1 identical over 9 bases. Losses at the gene ends were 4 bases for V and 8 bases for J; bases not matched to a gene: 8. CDR1 and CDR2 from the germline V gene are MDHEN and SYDVKM. There are 14 residues in the CDR3. The CDR3 sequence is CASSYTGGAEGYTF. Written as DNA, the CDR3 is TGTGCCAGCAGTTATACAGGGGGCGCGGAAGGCTACACCTTC.

V is TRBV7-2 and J is TRBJ2-2; 8 bases are shared with TRBD1. Germline loops: CDR1 SGHTA, CDR2 FQGNSA. V lost 5 bases, J lost 4 bases, and 6 bases stayed unmatched. The CDR3 has 15 residues. The CDR3 region has the DNA TGTGCCAGCAGCACCGGACAGGGACGCACCGGGGAGCTGTTTTTT. Protein sequence: CASSTGQGRTGELFF.

This chain connects TRBV11-3 to TRBJ2-2; 9 nucleotides align to TRBD1. Trimming removed 5 bases from V and 4 bases from J; junction bases left unmatched: 5. This CDR3 contains 15 residues. The germline V gene has CDR1 SGHNT and CDR2 YENEEA. Here the CDR3 DNA reads TGTGCCAGCAGCGCCGGACAGGGGTTCACCGGGGAGCTGTTTTTT. Amino acids: CASSAGQGFTGELFF.

V gene TRBV27 combines with J gene TRBJ1-1, with 9 bases matching TRBD1. Trimming took 3 bases from V and 1 from J; bases not matched to a gene: 6. CDR3 length equals 16 residues. CDR1 and CDR2 from the germline V gene are MNHEY and SMNVEV (reference sequence). The DNA of the CDR3 is TGTGCCAGCAGTTTTCTAACAGGGGGCGAGAACACTGAAGCTTTCTTT. It is translated as CASSFLTGGENTEAFF.

V is TRBV29-1 and J is TRBJ2-3, with 10 nucleotides matching TRBD2. Germline V CDR1 and CDR2: SQVTM, ANQGSEA. There are 12 residues in the CDR3. Trimming removed 0 bases from V and 12 bases from J; junction bases left unmatched: 3. CDR3 DNA: TGCAGCGTTGAAGATGAGCGGGAGGGCCAGTATTTT. Translating gives CSVEDEREGQYF.

The rearrangement uses TRBV10-3 and TRBJ1-4; D call uncertain. The V end lost 6 bases, the J end lost 0 bases, and 5 bases lay between the germline ends. This CDR3 comprises 13 residues. From germline, CDR1 is ENHRY and CDR2 SYGVKD. The CDR3 DNA follows: TGTGCCATCAGGCAGTCAACTAATGAAAAACTGTTTTTT. This translates into CAIRQSTNEKLFF.

This clone has a handful of counts. The chain combines TRBV30 with TRBJ1-6; D is unclear. V lost 1 base and J lost 7, with 14 bases in between. The CDR3 length is 15 residues. Germline V CDR1 and CDR2: GTSNPN, SVGIG (reference sequence). DNA of the CDR3: TGTGCCTGGAGTGGATCAGGCAGTCTAAATTCACCCCTCCACTTT. Translation gives CAWSGSGSLNSPLHF.

Concerning this clone itself: A single base separates this from a much larger clone, so it may be a read error. The chain carries TRBV9 and TRBJ1-2, with 9 bases matching TRBD1. The CDR3 consists of 14 residues. V lost 4 bases, J lost 4 bases, and 5 bases stayed unmatched. Germline V gene sequence: CDR1 SGDLS, CDR2 YYNGEE. The DNA for the CDR3 is TGTGCCAGCAGCCCAACAGGGGGCGCCTATGGCTACACCTTC. It specifies CASSPTGGAYGYTF.

This rearrangement joins TRBV5-1 to TRBJ2-5; the D gene is possibly TRBD1 (5 bases). V shed 0 bases and J shed 1 base, with 19 bases lying between them. The CDR3 is made up of 18 amino acids. Germline V gives CDR1 SGHRS, CDR2 YFSETQ. CDR3 loop: CASSLAETGPEGQETQYF. CDR3 nucleotide sequence: TGCGCCAGCAGCTTGGCGGAAACAGGTCCCGAAGGCCAAGAGACCCAGTACTTC.

V is TRBV7-9 and J is TRBJ2-3, with 9 bases that match TRBD2. V was clipped by 5 bases and J by 6 bases; unmatched bases: 6. CDR1 and CDR2 from the germline V gene are SEHNR and FQNEAQ (reference sequence). This CDR3 contains 14 residues. CDR3 in DNA: TGTGCCAGCAGCCCCTTAGCGGGAGTGGATACGCAGTATTTT. Translated, it gives CASSPLAGVDTQYF.

The chain uses TRBV4-3 and TRBJ1-1; perhaps TRBD1 as D (6 bases). Germline CDR1 LGHNA, CDR2 YSLEER. The germline V and J ends were trimmed by 4 bases and 8 bases, with 17 bases remaining between them. The CDR3 is 14 residues long. CDR3 sequence: CASSRVWGHPEAFF. In DNA form, the CDR3 reads TGCGCCAGCAGCCGCGTCTGGGGACACCCCGAAGCTTTCTTT.

The chain carries TRBV24-1 and TRBJ2-1; 9 positions match TRBD2. The length of the CDR3 is 16 residues. The V and J ends lost 5 bases and 3 bases, in that order; junction bases with no gene match: 7. The germline CDR1 and CDR2 sequences are KGHDR and SFDVKD. The DNA for the CDR3 is TGTGCCACCAGTGCACCGGGACTAGCAGACTACAATGAGCAGTTCTTC. The encoded protein is CATSAPGLADYNEQFF.

This chain joins TRBV15 and TRBJ2-4; perhaps TRBD2 as D (5 bases). This CDR3 has 14 amino acids. Germline values: CDR1 LNHNV, CDR2 YYDKDF (reference sequence). V lost 5 bases to trimming and J lost 8 bases, with 16 bases between them. CDR3 sequence: CATSATRVGDIQYF. CDR3 sequence (DNA): TGTGCCACCAGCGCGACCCGGGTCGGGGACATTCAGTACTTC. Full variable domain (remainder filled in from reference TRBV15 and TRBJ2-4): DAMVIQNPRYQVTQFGKPVTLSCSQTLNHNVMYWYQQKSSQAPKLLFHYYDKDFNNEADTPDNFQSRRPNTSFCFLDIRSPGLGDTAMYLCATSATRVGDIQYFGAGTRLSVL.

This sequence joins TRBV10-3 and TRBJ1-4; maybe TRBD1 (5 bases). The CDR3 is made up of 16 amino acids. Germline V gives CDR1 ENHRY, CDR2 SYGVKD. The V gene lost 4 bases and the J gene lost 0 bases, with 12 bases spanning the gap. The CDR3 sequence is CAISVGLGATNEKLFF. CDR3 bases: TGTGCCATCAGTGTGGGACTGGGGGCAACTAATGAAAAACTGTTTTTT.

This clone was detected only once. J is TRBJ2-5 and V is TRBV24-1, with 7 positions matching TRBD2. The ends lost 2 bases at V and 2 bases at J; junction bases unmatched: 7. In germline, CDR1 is KGHDR, CDR2 SFDVKD. The CDR3 is made up of 16 amino acids. CDR3 residues: CATSDSSLGGQETQYF. CDR3 coding DNA: TGTGCCACCAGTGATTCCAGCCTCGGGGGGCAAGAGACCCAGTACTTC.

V gene TRBV19 combines with J gene TRBJ2-5, with no clear D. Trimming removed 2 bases at V and 5 bases at J, with 9 bases between. The germline CDR1 and CDR2 sequences are LNHDA and SQIVND (reference sequence). The CDR3 consists of 13 residues. The CDR3 protein is CASSIQLWETQYF. The CDR3 bases are TGTGCCAGTAGTATACAGTTGTGGGAGACCCAGTACTTC.

The chain links TRBV4-1 to TRBJ2-2; the match to TRBD2 covers 13 bases. Per the germline V gene, CDR1 is MGHRA and CDR2 is YSYEKL. Trimming at V came to 4 bases and at J to 6 bases, leaving 5 bases not matched to a gene. This CDR3 comprises 16 residues. The CDR3 DNA sequence: TGCGCCAGCAGCCGCAGGACTAGCGGGAGTGCCGGGGAGCTGTTTTTT. Translating gives CASSRRTSGSAGELFF.

This chain connects TRBV27 to TRBJ1-2; TRBD1 agrees at 8 bases. The CDR3 has 14 amino acids. Germline V gives CDR1 MNHEY, CDR2 SMNVEV (reference sequence). The V gene end was trimmed by 3 bases and the J gene end by 7 bases; junction bases not matched to a gene: 7. The CDR3 region is CASSFSDRGGGYTF. The CDR3 nucleotides are TGTGCCAGCAGTTTCTCAGACAGGGGTGGTGGCTACACCTTC.

The gene calls are TRBV12-5 and TRBJ2-2, with D uncertain. The germline gives CDR1 LGHNT, CDR2 FRNRAP. This CDR3 has 15 amino acids. Trimming shortened V by 0 bases and J by 4 bases, and 9 bases separated the two germline ends. The CDR3 loop reads CASGLVRSPTGELFF. The CDR3 coding sequence is TGTGCTAGTGGTTTGGTACGGTCCCCCACCGGGGAGCTGTTTTTT.